This entry features one TCR beta chain sequence. Three rounds of nested PCR, following a modified ARM-PCR protocol, produced the TCRbeta library. TCRdb redid the calling of the multiplex PCR reads with MiXCR, one entry per CDR3 protein. The sample shows 120,000 or so distinct CDR3 sequences, 60% to 70% of them seen only once. This entry belongs to a study of tumor and adjacent non-tumor tissue in lung cancer. V dropped 4 bases and J dropped 10 bases, with 22 bases sitting between them. CDR1 is SQVTM and CDR2 is ANQGSEA in the germline V gene. CDR3 size: 14 residues. This sample's RNA came from whole unsorted tissue.

The chain has TRBV29-1 and TRBJ2-5; D is perhaps TRBD1 (5 bases). The sample taken for sequencing was lung tumor tissue. The sequence came from a man aged 25 to 40 with non-small cell lung cancer. The CDR3 DNA reads TGCAGCGTTGGAGCACAGGAGCCGTTTCTGGTCCAGTACTTC. Translating it yields CSVGAQEPFLVQYF.